Sequencing of this T cell receptor (beta chain) was carried out in a study of identical twins. Study conclusions and caveats: Weaker excess twin sharing was seen among beta out-of-frame sequences. Interpretation of the results relied on cross-sectional statistical analysis and not on following the same donors.

This clonotype was seen repeatedly, ten times or more. Its specificity is unknown. Carrying unique molecular identifiers, the cDNA also gained a universal primer site through template switching. One entry per CDR3 protein results from TCRdb running MiXCR on the 5' RACE reads. This sample has around 100,000 distinct CDR3 sequences, with under 7% found just once. The ends lost 5 bases at V and 6 bases at J; junction bases unmatched: 9. The CDR3 is 14 residues long. Germline lookup yields CDR1 MNHEY and CDR2 SVGAGI. The chain employs TRBV6-5 and TRBJ2-7; 8 nucleotides agree with TRBD2. This receptor was taken from a woman aged 45-59 years in good health. Sequencing used memory T cells sorted from blood. The CDR3 nucleotides are TGTGCCAGCAGTCCAATAGCGGGAACCCCCGAGCAGTACGTC. This gives the protein CASSPIAGTPEQYV.